Shown below are 29 T cell receptor beta chains from a single sample sequenced in a study of blood T cell repertoires in COVID-19. The repertoire was sequenced with immunoSEQ multiplex PCR; TCRdb's copy has only in-frame clones and lacks some. The sample records more than 250,000 clones, 86% being singletons. The sequenced sample consisted of peripheral blood. The receptors were sampled from a woman in her forties or fifties with acute or convalescent COVID-19.

The chain is built from TRBV7-2 and TRBJ1-6, with TRBD1 as a possible D gene (5 bases). CDR1 is SGHTA and CDR2 is FQGNSA in the germline V gene. The CDR3 contains 15 residues. The V end was cut by 3 bases, the J end by 0 bases, with 6 bases between. The CDR3 sequence is CASSLGGSYNSPLHF. The DNA for the CDR3 is TGTGCCAGCAGCTTGGGGGGCTCCTATAATTCACCCCTCCACTTT.

The gene calls are TRBV4-1 and TRBJ1-4; D not certain. V was cut by 0 bases and J by 0 bases, with 5 bases left in between. CDR1 and CDR2 from the germline V gene are MGHRA and YSYEKL. The CDR3 spans 15 residues. The CDR3 region is CASSQEAPTNEKLFF. DNA of the CDR3: TGCGCCAGCAGCCAAGAAGCCCCAACTAATGAAAAACTGTTTTTT.

The chain links TRBV27 to TRBJ1-1; possible D gene TRBD1, 5 bases. Germline values: CDR1 MNHEY, CDR2 SMNVEV (reference sequence). V was trimmed by 1 base and J by 0 bases, leaving 6 bases between them. CDR3 size: 14 residues. Here the CDR3 reads CASSLWGMNTEAFF. DNA for the CDR3: TGTGCCAGCAGTTTATGGGGCATGAACACTGAAGCTTTCTTT.

The rearrangement uses TRBV7-6 and TRBJ2-1; 11 bases are a match to TRBD2. V lost 5 bases to trimming and J lost 1 base; unmatched junction nucleotides: 7. CDR3 size: 17 residues. Germline CDR1 SGHVS, CDR2 FNYEAQ. Here the CDR3 reads CASSATGTSGSYNEQFF. CDR3 DNA: TGTGCCAGCAGCGCCACCGGGACTAGCGGATCCTACAATGAGCAGTTCTTC.

This chain links TRBV21-1 with TRBJ2-1; whether TRBD1, the table's D call, matches the DNA was not checked. TRBV21-1 is a known pseudogene. The CDR3 is 19 amino acids. CDR3 residues: CASSKEGVWAAFRDNEQFF. The DNA for the CDR3 is TGTGCCAGCAGCAAAGAAGGGGTTTGGGCGGCCTTCCGGGACAATGAGCAGTTCTTC.

This sequence joins TRBV7-3 and TRBJ1-1, with a tentative D call TRBD1 (6 bases). The CDR3 covers 16 residues. Germline V gives CDR1 SGHTA, CDR2 FQGTGA. V was pared by 1 base and J by 5 bases, with 17 bases between. Here the CDR3 reads CASSLKWQGRGTEAFF. The CDR3 bases are TGTGCCAGCAGCTTAAAATGGCAGGGGAGGGGGACTGAAGCTTTCTTT. Drawing the rest from reference TRBV7-3 and TRBJ1-1, the complete variable domain is GAGVSQTPSNKVTEKGKYVELRCDPISGHTALYWYRQSLGQGPEFLIYFQGTGAADDSGLPNDRFFAVRPEGSVSTLKIQRTERGDSAVYLCASSLKWQGRGTEAFFGQGTRLTVV.

This chain connects TRBV7-9 to TRBJ2-7; 11 nucleotides agree with TRBD1. V lost 5 bases, J lost 5 bases, and 5 bases stayed unmatched. Germline lookup yields CDR1 SEHNR and CDR2 FQNEAQ (reference sequence). The CDR3 is 14 amino acids. CDR3 residues: CASSGDRGADEQYF. The CDR3 DNA is TGTGCCAGCAGCGGGGACAGGGGGGCGGACGAGCAGTACTTC.

The chain carries TRBV28 and TRBJ1-2; 7 bases match TRBD1. CDR1 is MDHEN and CDR2 is SYDVKM in the germline V gene. Trimming removed 2 bases from V and 8 bases from J; junction bases left unmatched: 8. The CDR3 has 14 residues. The CDR3 region has the DNA TGTGCCAGCAGTTTACGATTTCAGGGGGAGGGCTACACCTTC. Protein sequence: CASSLRFQGEGYTF.

This chain uses TRBV5-1 with TRBJ1-6, with 9 bases matching TRBD1. After removal of 3 bases from V and 0 bases from J, the junction contained 4 bases not matched to a gene. Per germline, CDR1 SGHRS and CDR2 YFSETQ. The CDR3 totals 17 residues. The CDR3 DNA reads TGCGCCAGCAGCTCAGGACAGGGGAGCTCCTATAATTCACCCCTCCACTTT. Protein sequence: CASSSGQGSSYNSPLHF.

The rearrangement links TRBV7-9 to TRBJ2-7, with D possibly being TRBD1 (6 bases). The CDR3 is 14 residues long. V was clipped by 2 bases and J by 6 bases, with 14 bases between them. Germline assignment: CDR1 SEHNR and CDR2 FQNEAQ (reference sequence). The DNA for the CDR3 is TGTGCCAGCAGCTTACCAGGGGTTTGGGCCGAGCAGTACTTC. Residues: CASSLPGVWAEQYF.

This sequence joins TRBV29-1 and TRBJ1-1; 9 nucleotides line up with TRBD1. CDR1 is SQVTM and CDR2 is ANQGSEA in the germline V gene. V gave up 1 base and J gave up 4 bases; unmatched junction bases: 4. CDR3 length: 14 residues. CDR3 DNA sequence: TGCAGCGTTGAAGTCAACAGGGGGCCCACTGAAGCTTTCTTT. Protein sequence: CSVEVNRGPTEAFF.

V and J are TRBV2 and TRBJ1-5; 8 nucleotides align to TRBD1. J lost 11 bases, V lost 6 bases, and 6 bases had no gene match. CDR1 is SNHLY, CDR2 FYNNEI, per germline. This CDR3 is 12 amino acids long. CDR3 DNA: TGTGCCAGCAGGCTCGGACAGGGAACCCAGCATTTT. It specifies CASRLGQGTQHF.

The chain is built from TRBV19 and TRBJ2-1, with 11 bases fitting TRBD2. Germline assignment: CDR1 LNHDA and CDR2 SQIVND (reference sequence). This CDR3 comprises 14 residues. The V segment lost 3 bases and the J segment 10 bases; nucleotides outside the gene matches: 5. The CDR3 coding sequence is TGTGCCAGTAGTATCTCTAGCGGGAGGCCCGAGCAGTTCTTC. This encodes CASSISSGRPEQFF.

The chain recombines TRBV28 with TRBJ2-4, with 9 bases that match TRBD1. The J segment lost 0 bases and the V segment lost 6 bases, leaving 6 bases of the junction unmatched. This CDR3 is built from 16 residues. Germline V gene data show CDR1 as MDHEN and CDR2 as SYDVKM. CDR3 protein: CASRRTGEIAKNIQYF. The DNA for the CDR3 is TGTGCCAGCAGGCGGACAGGGGAAATAGCCAAAAACATTCAGTACTTC.

The chain uses TRBV3-1 (or the pseudogene TRBV3-2) and TRBJ2-5; TRBD2 matches at 13 bases. CDR1 is LGHDT, CDR2 YNNKEL, per germline (reference sequence). This CDR3 has 16 amino acids. J was trimmed by 5 bases and V by 5 bases; bases with no gene match: 8. The CDR3 DNA is TGTGCCAGCAGCACCCGGACTAGCGGGAGAGGGGAGACCCAGTACTTC. Its translation is CASSTRTSGRGETQYF.

The chain couples TRBV5-1 to TRBJ2-2; the D gene is possibly TRBD2 (6 bases). The V and J ends lost 1 base and 2 bases respectively, with 12 bases between them. The germline gives CDR1 SGHRS, CDR2 YFSETQ. The CDR3 covers 16 residues. The CDR3 nucleotides read TGCGCCAGCAGCTTGTTGGGGGGTTCAAACACCGGGGAGCTGTTTTTT. The encoded protein is CASSLLGGSNTGELFF.

The rearrangement joins TRBV9 to TRBJ2-6, with D perhaps matching TRBD2 (6 bases). Germline CDR1 reads SGDLS; CDR2 reads YYNGEE. V was shortened by 2 bases and J by 0 bases, with 6 bases between the two germline ends. This CDR3 is built from 15 residues. Written as DNA, the CDR3 is TGTGCCAGCAGCGTGACTAGCTCTGGGGCCAACGTCCTGACTTTC. Protein product: CASSVTSSGANVLTF.

The chain couples TRBV7-6 to TRBJ1-5; 7 bases agree with TRBD1. Germline V gives CDR1 SGHVS, CDR2 FNYEAQ. The CDR3 extends over 17 amino acids. The J segment lost 2 bases and the V segment lost 2 bases, leaving 9 bases of the junction unmatched. The CDR3 DNA follows: TGTGCCAGCAGCTTATTGGTGACAGGGCCTGGCAATCAGCCCCAGCATTTT. Encoded protein: CASSLLVTGPGNQPQHF.

The chain has TRBV19 and TRBJ2-5; TRBD1 is a possible D gene (5 bases). Looked up from germline, CDR1 is LNHDA and CDR2 is SQIVND (reference sequence). The CDR3 runs to 15 residues. With 3 bases removed from V and 0 bases from J, the gap between germline ends came to 11 bases. The DNA of the CDR3 is TGTGCCAGTAGTATGATCAAGGGGTACCAAGAGACCCAGTACTTC. Translating gives CASSMIKGYQETQYF. Using reference TRBV19 and TRBJ2-5 for the parts outside the CDR3, the full variable domain is DGGITQSPKYLFRKEGQNVTLSCEQNLNHDAMYWYRQDPGQGLRLIYYSQIVNDFQKGDIAEGYSVSREKKESFPLTVTSAQKNPTAFYLCASSMIKGYQETQYFGPGTRLLVL.

This clone was counted a few times. The rearrangement joins TRBV12-5 to TRBJ1-1; 9 bases map to TRBD1. This CDR3 is 20 amino acids long. Germline V gene sequence: CDR1 LGHNT, CDR2 FRNRAP. The V segment lost 3 bases and the J segment 0 bases; nucleotides outside the gene matches: 17. CDR3 protein: CASGFFSTSDRGIMNTEAFF. CDR3 nucleotides: TGTGCTAGTGGTTTTTTTTCAACATCGGACAGGGGAATAATGAACACTGAAGCTTTCTTT.

The J gene is TRBJ2-7, the V gene TRBV3-1 (or the pseudogene TRBV3-2), with 9 bases lining up with TRBD1. The CDR3 length is 15 residues. Germline values: CDR1 LGHDT, CDR2 YNNKEL (reference sequence). The J segment lost 6 bases and the V segment lost 1 base, leaving 7 bases of the junction unmatched. CDR3 loop: CASSQGRTGAGEQYF. For the CDR3, the DNA is TGTGCCAGCAGCCAAGGCCGGACAGGGGCGGGCGAGCAGTACTTC.

V and J are TRBV18 and TRBJ1-1; TRBD1 aligns across 8 bases. The length of the CDR3 is 14 residues. Germline CDR1 and CDR2: KGHSH and LQKENI. The junction had 9 bases not matched to a gene; V was cut back by 6 bases and J by 6 bases. The CDR3 DNA sequence: TGTGCCAGCTCCCCAACGACAGGGGAGTCTGAAGCTTTCTTT. Its protein is CASSPTTGESEAFF.

The gene calls are TRBV15 and TRBJ1-3; 7 positions agree with TRBD1. The V gene's germline CDR1 is LNHNV and CDR2 YYDKDF (reference sequence). With V trimmed by 5 bases and J by 1 base, 8 bases remained unmatched. The CDR3 runs 16 residues. The CDR3 DNA is TGTGCCACCAGCCCCCTTGAGGGGGCATCTGGAAACACCATATATTTT. Translating it yields CATSPLEGASGNTIYF.

This rearrangement joins TRBV7-2 to TRBJ2-2, with 8 bases that match TRBD2. The germline V gene has CDR1 SGHTA and CDR2 FQGNSA. The CDR3 consists of 16 residues. Losses at the gene ends were 5 bases for V and 1 base for J; bases not matched to a gene: 6. CDR3 sequence reads: CASSRQAGENTGELFF. CDR3 DNA: TGTGCCAGCAGCCGGCAAGCGGGAGAGAACACCGGGGAGCTGTTTTTT.

The chain recombines TRBV28 with TRBJ1-5; no clear D. The V gene's germline CDR1 is MDHEN and CDR2 SYDVKM. The V end lost 6 bases, the J end lost 0 bases, and 12 bases lay between the germline ends. CDR3 size: 15 residues. CDR3 bases: TGTGCCAGCAGACCTACGGGGAATAGCAATCAGCCCCAGCATTTT. Protein: CASRPTGNSNQPQHF.

This clone was recorded once. The V and J genes are TRBV18 and TRBJ2-7; possibly TRBD1 for D (8 bases). The germline V and J ends were trimmed by 4 bases and 3 bases, with 19 bases remaining between them. CDR3 length: 16 residues. CDR1 and CDR2 (germline): KGHSH, LQKENI. The CDR3 loop reads CASSRTRQTGDYEQYF. The CDR3 DNA is TGTGCCAGCTCACGGACTAGACAGACAGGGGACTACGAGCAGTACTTC.

This chain joins TRBV29-1 and TRBJ2-5; TRBD2 might be the D (6 bases). The germline CDR1 and CDR2 sequences are SQVTM and ANQGSEA. V was cut by 7 bases and J by 4 bases, with 13 bases left in between. This CDR3 comprises 12 residues. CDR3 bases: TGCAGCGCCACCGCTAGCGTAGAGACCCAGTACTTC. Residues: CSATASVETQYF.

The CDR3 sequence is CASSFYRGTGELFF. The CDR3 bases are TGTGCCAGCAGTTTTTATAGGGGCACCGGGGAGCTGTTTTTT. The chain combines TRBV27 with TRBJ2-2; a possible D gene is TRBD1 (5 bases). The CDR3 length is 14 residues. Germline loops: CDR1 MNHEY, CDR2 SMNVEV (reference sequence). V gave up 3 bases and J gave up 4 bases, with 9 bases separating them.

This clone has just a few counts. The chain joins TRBV15 to TRBJ2-1, with 10 nucleotides matching TRBD2. The germline gives CDR1 LNHNV, CDR2 YYDKDF (reference sequence). Germline trimming cut 8 bases from V and 0 bases from J; bases unmatched to any gene: 1. The length of the CDR3 is 14 residues. CDR3 nucleotides: TGTGCCACCGAGCGGGAGGGCTCCTACAATGAGCAGTTCTTC. It yields the protein CATEREGSYNEQFF.